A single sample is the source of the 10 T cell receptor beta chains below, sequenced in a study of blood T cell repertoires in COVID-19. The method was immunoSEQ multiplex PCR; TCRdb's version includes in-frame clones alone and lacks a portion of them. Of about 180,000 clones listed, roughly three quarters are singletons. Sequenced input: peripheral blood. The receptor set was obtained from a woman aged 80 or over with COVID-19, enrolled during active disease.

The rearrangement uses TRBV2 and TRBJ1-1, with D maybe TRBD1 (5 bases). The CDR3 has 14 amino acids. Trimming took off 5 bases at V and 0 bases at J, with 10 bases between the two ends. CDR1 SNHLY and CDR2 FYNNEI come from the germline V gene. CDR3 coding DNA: TGTGCCAGCAGTCTAGGGGTAATGAACACTGAAGCTTTCTTT. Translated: CASSLGVMNTEAFF.

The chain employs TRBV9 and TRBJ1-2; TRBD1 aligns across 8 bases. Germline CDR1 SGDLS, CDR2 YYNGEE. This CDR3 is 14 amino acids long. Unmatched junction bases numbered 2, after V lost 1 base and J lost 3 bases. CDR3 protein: CASSVTGGHYGYTF. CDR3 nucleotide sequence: TGTGCCAGCAGCGTAACAGGGGGACACTATGGCTACACCTTC. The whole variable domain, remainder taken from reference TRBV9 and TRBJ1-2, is DSGVTQTPKHLITATGQRVTLRCSPRSGDLSVYWYQQSLDQGLQFLIQYYNGEERAKGNILERFSAQQFPDLHSELNLSSLELGDSALYFCASSVTGGHYGYTFGSGTRLTVV.

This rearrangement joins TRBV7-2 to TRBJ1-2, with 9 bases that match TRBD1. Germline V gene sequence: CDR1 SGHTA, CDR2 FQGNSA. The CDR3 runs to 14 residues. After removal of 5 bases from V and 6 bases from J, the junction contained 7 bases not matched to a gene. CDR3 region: CASSPDRGDDGYTF. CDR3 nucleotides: TGTGCCAGCAGCCCGGACAGGGGTGATGATGGCTACACCTTC. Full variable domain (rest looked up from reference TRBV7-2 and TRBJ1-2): GAGVSQSPSNKVTEKGKDVELRCDPISGHTALYWYRQSLGQGLEFLIYFQGNSAPDKSGLPSDRFSAERTGGSVSTLTIQRTQQEDSAVYLCASSPDRGDDGYTFGSGTRLTVV.

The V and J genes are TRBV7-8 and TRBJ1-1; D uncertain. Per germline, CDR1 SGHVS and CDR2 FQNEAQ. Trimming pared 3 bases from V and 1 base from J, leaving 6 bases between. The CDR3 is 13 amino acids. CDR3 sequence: CASSFQENTEAFF. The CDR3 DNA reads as TGTGCCAGCAGCTTCCAGGAGAACACTGAAGCTTTCTTT.

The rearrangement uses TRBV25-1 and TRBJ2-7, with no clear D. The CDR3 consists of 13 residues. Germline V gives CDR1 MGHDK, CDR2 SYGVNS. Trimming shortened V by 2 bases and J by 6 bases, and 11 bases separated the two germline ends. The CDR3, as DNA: TGTGCCAGCAGTGAAACACTGTCGGGCGAGCAGTACTTC. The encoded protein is CASSETLSGEQYF.

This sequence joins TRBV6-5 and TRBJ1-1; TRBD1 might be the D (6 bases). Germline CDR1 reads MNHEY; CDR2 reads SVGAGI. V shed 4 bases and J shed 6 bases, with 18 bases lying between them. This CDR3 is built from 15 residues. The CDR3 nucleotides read TGTGCCAGCAGTTCGGGCCGAATTAAGGGGGCTGAAGCTTTCTTT. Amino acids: CASSSGRIKGAEAFF.

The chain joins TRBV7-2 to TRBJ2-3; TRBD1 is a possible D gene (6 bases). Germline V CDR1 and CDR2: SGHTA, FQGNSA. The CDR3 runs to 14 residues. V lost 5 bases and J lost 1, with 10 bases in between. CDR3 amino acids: CASSQGLGTDTQYF. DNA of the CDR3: TGTGCCAGCAGCCAGGGGCTCGGCACAGATACGCAGTATTTT.

The CDR3 DNA sequence: TGTGCCAGTAGTCATCTGCCGGGACATTTGCCAGATACGCAGTATTTT. Its protein product is CASSHLPGHLPDTQYF. V is TRBV19 and J is TRBJ2-3; possibly TRBD1 for D (6 bases). There are 16 residues in the CDR3. Germline V gives CDR1 LNHDA, CDR2 SQIVND (reference sequence). V was trimmed by 5 bases and J by 4 bases, leaving 19 bases between them.

The CDR3 reads CAIRLDRVSSEAFF. The CDR3 DNA reads TGTGCCATCAGATTGGACAGGGTTTCATCTGAAGCTTTCTTT. The gene calls are TRBV10-3 and TRBJ1-1; 8 nucleotides match TRBD1. The CDR3 contains 14 residues. The V segment lost 6 bases and the J segment 6 bases; nucleotides outside the gene matches: 9. Germline-derived CDR1 and CDR2 are ENHRY and SYGVKD.

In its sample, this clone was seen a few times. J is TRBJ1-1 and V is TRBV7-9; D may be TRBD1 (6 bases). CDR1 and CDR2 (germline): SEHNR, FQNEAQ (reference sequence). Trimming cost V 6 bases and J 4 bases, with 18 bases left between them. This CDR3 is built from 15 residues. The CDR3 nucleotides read TGTGCCAGCAGAAAGGACAGCTCGGGCAGCACTGAAGCTTTCTTT. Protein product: CASRKDSSGSTEAFF.